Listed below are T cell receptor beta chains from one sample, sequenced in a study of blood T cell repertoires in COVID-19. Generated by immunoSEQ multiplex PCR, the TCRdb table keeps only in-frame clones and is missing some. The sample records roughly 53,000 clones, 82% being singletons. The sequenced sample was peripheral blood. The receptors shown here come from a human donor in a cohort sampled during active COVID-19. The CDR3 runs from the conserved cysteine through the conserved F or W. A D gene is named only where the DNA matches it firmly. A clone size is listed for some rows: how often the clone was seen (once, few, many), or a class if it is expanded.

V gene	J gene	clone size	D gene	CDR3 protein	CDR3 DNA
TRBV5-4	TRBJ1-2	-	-	CASRGEGFGYTF	TGTGCCAGCAGAGGGGAGGGCTTTGGCTACACCTTC
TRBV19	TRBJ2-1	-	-	CASSASTYNEQFF	TGTGCCAGTAGTGCAAGCACCTACAATGAGCAGTTCTTC
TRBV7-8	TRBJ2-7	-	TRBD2	CASSPETSGILYEQYF	TGTGCCAGCAGCCCCGAGACTAGCGGAATTCTCTACGAGCAGTACTTC
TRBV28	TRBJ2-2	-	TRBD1	CASSLPQTGSDTGELFF	TGTGCCAGCAGTTTACCCCAGACAGGGTCGGACACCGGGGAGCTGTTTTTT
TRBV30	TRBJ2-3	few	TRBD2	CAWRDSGSPDTQYF	TGTGCCTGGAGGGATAGCGGGTCTCCAGATACGCAGTATTTT
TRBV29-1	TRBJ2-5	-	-	CSTGPSSDSGDEVETQYF	TGCAGCACCGGCCCGTCCAGTGATTCAGGGGATGAAGTGGAGACCCAGTACTTC
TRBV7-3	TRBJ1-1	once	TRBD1	CASSANTGAMAEAFF	TGTGCCAGCAGCGCCAACACAGGGGCAATGGCTGAAGCTTTCTTT
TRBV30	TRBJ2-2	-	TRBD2	CAWKSGANTGELFF	TGTGCCTGGAAGAGCGGGGCGAACACCGGGGAGCTGTTTTTT
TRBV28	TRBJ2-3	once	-	CASSLGLQASTDTQYF	TGTGCCAGCAGTCTAGGGTTACAGGCTTCGACAGATACGCAGTATTTT
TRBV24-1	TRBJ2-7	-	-	CATAPNRIPYEQYF	TGTGCCACCGCACCAAACAGGATCCCCTACGAGCAGTACTTC
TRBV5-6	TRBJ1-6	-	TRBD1	CASSSGDSRQYSPLHF	TGTGCCAGCAGCTCCGGGGACAGTCGGCAATATTCACCCCTCCACTTT
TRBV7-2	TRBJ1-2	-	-	CASSLSGFGYTF	TGTGCCAGCAGCTTATCAGGATTCGGCTACACCTTC
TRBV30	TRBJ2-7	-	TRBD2	CAWTSGYEQYF	TGTGCCTGGACTAGCGGCTACGAGCAGTACTTC
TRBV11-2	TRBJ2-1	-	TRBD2	CASSVTGTSGKVAYNEQFF	TGTGCCAGCAGCGTTACCGGGACTAGCGGGAAGGTGGCCTACAATGAGCAGTTCTTC
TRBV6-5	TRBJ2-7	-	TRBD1	CASSLLTGGTEQYF	TGTGCCTCTTCTCTCCTGACAGGGGGCACCGAGCAGTACTTC
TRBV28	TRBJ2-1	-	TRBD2	CASSLPMTSGSYNEQFF	TGTGCCAGCAGTCTACCCATGACTAGCGGGAGCTACAATGAGCAGTTCTTC
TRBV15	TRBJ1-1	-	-	CATSRPRVTSGEAFF	TGTGCCACCAGCAGACCCCGGGTGACTTCCGGTGAAGCTTTCTTT
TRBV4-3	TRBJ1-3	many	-	CASSQDAGSSGNTIYF	TGCGCCAGCAGCCAGGACGCGGGCTCCTCTGGAAACACCATATATTTT
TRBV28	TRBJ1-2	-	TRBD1	CASSRGLGTGNVYGYTF	TGTGCCAGCAGTAGGGGACTAGGGACAGGGAACGTATATGGCTACACCTTC
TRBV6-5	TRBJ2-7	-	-	CASSYPILFGSYEQYF	TGTGCCAGCAGTTACCCAATTCTCTTCGGCTCCTACGAGCAGTACTTC
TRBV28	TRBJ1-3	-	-	CASSFGVGRAKNTIYF	TGTGCCAGCAGTTTTGGTGTGGGCAGGGCAAAAAACACCATATATTTT
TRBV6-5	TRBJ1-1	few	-	CASRITGYTEAFF	TGTGCCAGCAGGATAACAGGGTATACTGAAGCTTTCTTT
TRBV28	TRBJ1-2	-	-	CASSPGELSNYGYTF	TGTGCCAGCAGTCCAGGGGAACTCTCTAACTATGGCTACACCTTC
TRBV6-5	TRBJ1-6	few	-	CASSRPTVNSPLHF	TGTGCCAGCAGTCGCCCGACAGTTAATTCACCCCTCCACTTT
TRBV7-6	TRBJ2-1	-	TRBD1	CASSYTGGSYNEQFF	TGTGCCAGCAGCTATACAGGGGGCTCCTACAATGAGCAGTTCTTC
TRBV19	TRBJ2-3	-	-	CASSIFNTDTQYF	TGTGCCAGTAGTATATTCAACACAGATACGCAGTATTTT
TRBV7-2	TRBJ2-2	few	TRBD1	CASSSRGPTGELFF	TGTGCCAGCAGCTCCAGGGGGCCCACCGGGGAGCTGTTTTTT
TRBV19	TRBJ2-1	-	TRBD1	CASSKGQGVHNEQFF	TGTGCCAGTAGTAAGGGACAGGGGGTTCACAATGAGCAGTTCTTC
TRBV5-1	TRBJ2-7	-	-	CASSLGAGPSSYEQYF	TGCGCCAGCAGCTTGGGGGCAGGGCCTAGCTCCTACGAGCAGTACTTC
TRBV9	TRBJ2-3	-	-	CASSVVGEITDTQYF	TGTGCCAGCAGCGTAGTCGGGGAGATCACAGATACGCAGTATTTT
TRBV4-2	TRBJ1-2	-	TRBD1	CASSPGQGVRLYGYTF	TGTGCCAGCAGCCCTGGACAGGGGGTTCGACTTTATGGCTACACCTTC
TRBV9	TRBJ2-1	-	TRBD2	CASSPETSGLTYNEQFF	TGTGCCAGCAGCCCCGAGACTAGCGGGCTAACCTACAATGAGCAGTTCTTC